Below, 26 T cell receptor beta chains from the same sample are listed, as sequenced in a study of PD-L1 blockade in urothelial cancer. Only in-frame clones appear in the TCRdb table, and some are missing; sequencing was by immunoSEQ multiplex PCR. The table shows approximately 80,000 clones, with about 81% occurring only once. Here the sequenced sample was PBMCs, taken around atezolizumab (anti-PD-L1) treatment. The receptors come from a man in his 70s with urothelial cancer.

The CDR3 protein is CASSNGGEDTEAFF. DNA for the CDR3: TGTGCCAGTAGTAACGGGGGAGAAGACACTGAAGCTTTCTTT. The genes are TRBV19 and TRBJ1-1; perhaps TRBD1 as D (5 bases). Germline CDR1 reads LNHDA; CDR2 reads SQIVND (reference sequence). V was pared by 4 bases and J by 3 bases, with 12 bases between. This CDR3 has 14 residues.

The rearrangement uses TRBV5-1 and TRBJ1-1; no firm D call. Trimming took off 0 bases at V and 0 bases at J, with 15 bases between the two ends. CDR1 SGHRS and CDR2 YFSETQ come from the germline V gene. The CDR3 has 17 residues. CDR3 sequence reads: CASSLGRVNIMNTEAFF. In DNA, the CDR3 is TGCGCCAGCAGCTTGGGGAGGGTGAATATCATGAACACTGAAGCTTTCTTT.

CDR3 nucleotides: TGTGCCAGCAGTGGGACTAGCGGGGGGTCCTTAGAGACCCAGTACTTC. Translation gives CASSGTSGGSLETQYF. The V call is TRBV2, the J call TRBJ2-5; TRBD2 matches at 14 bases. Germline V lookup: CDR1 SNHLY, CDR2 FYNNEI. The CDR3 covers 16 residues. V trimming: 4 bases; J trimming: 4 bases; junction bases outside the gene matches: 5.

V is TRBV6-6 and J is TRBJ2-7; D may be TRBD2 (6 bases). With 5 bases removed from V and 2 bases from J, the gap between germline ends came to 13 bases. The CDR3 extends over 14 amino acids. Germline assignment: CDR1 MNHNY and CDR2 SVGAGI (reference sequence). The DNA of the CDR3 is TGTGCCAGCAGTCTCGGGACTCACCCCTACGAGCAGTACTTC. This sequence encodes CASSLGTHPYEQYF.

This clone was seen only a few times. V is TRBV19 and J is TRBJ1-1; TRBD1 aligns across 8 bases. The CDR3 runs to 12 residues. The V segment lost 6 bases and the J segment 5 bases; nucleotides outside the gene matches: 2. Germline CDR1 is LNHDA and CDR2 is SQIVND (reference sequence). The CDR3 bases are TGTGCCAGTAGAACAGGGGGTACTGAAGCTTTCTTT. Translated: CASRTGGTEAFF.

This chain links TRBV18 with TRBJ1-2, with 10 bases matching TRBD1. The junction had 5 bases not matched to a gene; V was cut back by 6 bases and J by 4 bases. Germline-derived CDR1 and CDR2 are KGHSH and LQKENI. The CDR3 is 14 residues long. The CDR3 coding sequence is TGTGCCAGCTCTCCGACAGGGGGCGGCTATGGCTACACCTTC. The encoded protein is CASSPTGGGYGYTF.

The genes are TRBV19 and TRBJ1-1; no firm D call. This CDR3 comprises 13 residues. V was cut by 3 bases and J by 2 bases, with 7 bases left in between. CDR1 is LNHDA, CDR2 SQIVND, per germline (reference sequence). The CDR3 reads CASSISINTEAFF. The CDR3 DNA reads TGTGCCAGTAGTATCAGTATTAACACTGAAGCTTTCTTT.

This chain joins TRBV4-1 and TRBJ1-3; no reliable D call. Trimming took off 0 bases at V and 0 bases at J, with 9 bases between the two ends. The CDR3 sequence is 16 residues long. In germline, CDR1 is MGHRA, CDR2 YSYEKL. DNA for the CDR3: TGCGCCAGCAGCCAAGAGCCCGTGAGCTCTGGAAACACCATATATTTT. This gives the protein CASSQEPVSSGNTIYF.

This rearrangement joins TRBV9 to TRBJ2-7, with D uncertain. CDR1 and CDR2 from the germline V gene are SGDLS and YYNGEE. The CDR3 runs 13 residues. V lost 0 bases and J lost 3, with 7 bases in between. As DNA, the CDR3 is TGTGCCAGCAGCGTAGCCCCTAACTACGAGCAGTACTTC. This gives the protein CASSVAPNYEQYF.

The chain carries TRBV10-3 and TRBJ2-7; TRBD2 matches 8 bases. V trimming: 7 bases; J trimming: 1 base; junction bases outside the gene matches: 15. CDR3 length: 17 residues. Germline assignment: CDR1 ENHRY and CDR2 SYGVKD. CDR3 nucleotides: TGTGCCATCAAGCCCGTGGGGAATAGCGGGAAATCCTACGAGCAGTACTTC. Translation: CAIKPVGNSGKSYEQYF.

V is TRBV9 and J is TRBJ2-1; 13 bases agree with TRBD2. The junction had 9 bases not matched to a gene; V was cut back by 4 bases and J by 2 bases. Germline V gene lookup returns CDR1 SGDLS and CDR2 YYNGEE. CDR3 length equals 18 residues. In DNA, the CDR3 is TGTGCCAGCAGCCCCCACGGACTAGCGGGGGTGACCTACAATGAGCAGTTCTTC. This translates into CASSPHGLAGVTYNEQFF.

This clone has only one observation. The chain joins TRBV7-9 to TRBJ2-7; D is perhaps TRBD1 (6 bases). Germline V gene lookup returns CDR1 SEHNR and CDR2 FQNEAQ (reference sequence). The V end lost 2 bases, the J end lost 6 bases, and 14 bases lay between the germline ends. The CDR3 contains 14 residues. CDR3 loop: CASSLRQALGEQYF. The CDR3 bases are TGTGCCAGCAGCTTACGACAGGCGCTTGGCGAGCAGTACTTC.

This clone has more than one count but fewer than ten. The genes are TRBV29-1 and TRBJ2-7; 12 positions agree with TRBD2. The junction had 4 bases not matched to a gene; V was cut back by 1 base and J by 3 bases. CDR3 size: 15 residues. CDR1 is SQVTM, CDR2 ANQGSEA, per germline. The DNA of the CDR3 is TGCAGCGTTGAAGGGCTAGCGGGAGGGGACTACGAGCAGTACTTC. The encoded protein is CSVEGLAGGDYEQYF.

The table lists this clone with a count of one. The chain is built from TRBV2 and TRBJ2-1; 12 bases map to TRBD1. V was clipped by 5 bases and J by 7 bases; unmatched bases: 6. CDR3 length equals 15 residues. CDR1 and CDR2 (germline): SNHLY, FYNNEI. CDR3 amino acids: CASSRDRGRLNEQFF. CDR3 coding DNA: TGTGCCAGCAGTCGGGACAGGGGGCGCCTGAATGAGCAGTTCTTC. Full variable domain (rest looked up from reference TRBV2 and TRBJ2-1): EPEVTQTPSHQVTQMGQEVILRCVPISNHLYFYWYRQILGQKVEFLVSFYNNEISEKSEIFDDQFSVERPDGSNFTLKIRSTKLEDSAMYFCASSRDRGRLNEQFFGPGTRLTVL.

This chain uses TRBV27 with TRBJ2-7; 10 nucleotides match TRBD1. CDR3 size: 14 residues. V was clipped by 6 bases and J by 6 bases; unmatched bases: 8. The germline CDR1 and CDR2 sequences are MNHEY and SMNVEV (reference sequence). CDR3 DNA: TGTGCCAGCAGGCGGACAGGGGGAATCAGCGAGCAGTACTTC. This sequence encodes CASRRTGGISEQYF.

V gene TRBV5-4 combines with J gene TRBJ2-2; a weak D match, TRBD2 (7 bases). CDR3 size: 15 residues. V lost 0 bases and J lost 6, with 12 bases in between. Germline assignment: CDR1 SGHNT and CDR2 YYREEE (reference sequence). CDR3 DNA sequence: TGTGCCAGCAGCTTGGGGGGGGGCACGGCCGGGGAGCTGTTTTTT. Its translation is CASSLGGGTAGELFF.

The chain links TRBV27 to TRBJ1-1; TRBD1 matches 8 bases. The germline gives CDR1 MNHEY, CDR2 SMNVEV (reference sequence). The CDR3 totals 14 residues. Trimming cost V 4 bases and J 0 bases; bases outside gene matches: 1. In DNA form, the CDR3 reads TGTGCCAGCAGTTCACAGGGGGTGAACACTGAAGCTTTCTTT. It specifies CASSSQGVNTEAFF.

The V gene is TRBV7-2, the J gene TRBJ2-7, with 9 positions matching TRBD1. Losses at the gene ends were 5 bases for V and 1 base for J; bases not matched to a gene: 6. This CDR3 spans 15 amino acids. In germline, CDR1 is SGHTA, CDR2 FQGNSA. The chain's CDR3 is CASSPPGTGSYEQYF. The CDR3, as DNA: TGTGCCAGCAGCCCTCCCGGGACAGGGTCCTACGAGCAGTACTTC.

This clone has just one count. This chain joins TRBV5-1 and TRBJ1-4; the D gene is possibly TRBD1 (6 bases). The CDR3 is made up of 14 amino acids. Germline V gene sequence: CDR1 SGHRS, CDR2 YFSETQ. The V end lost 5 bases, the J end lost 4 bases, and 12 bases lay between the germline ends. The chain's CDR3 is CASSLGQINEKLFF. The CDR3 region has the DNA TGCGCCAGCAGTCTCGGACAGATTAATGAAAAACTGTTTTTT.

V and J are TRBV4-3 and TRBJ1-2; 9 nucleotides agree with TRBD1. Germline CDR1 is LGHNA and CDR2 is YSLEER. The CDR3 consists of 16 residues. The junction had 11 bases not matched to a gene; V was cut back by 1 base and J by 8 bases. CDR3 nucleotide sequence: TGCGCCAGCAGCCAAGCTGGGGGTACAGGGGGCGTAGGCTACACCTTC. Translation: CASSQAGGTGGVGYTF.

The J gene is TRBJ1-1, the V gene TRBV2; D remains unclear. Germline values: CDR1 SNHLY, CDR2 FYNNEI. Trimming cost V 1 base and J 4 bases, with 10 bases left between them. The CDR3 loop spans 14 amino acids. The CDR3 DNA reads TGTGCCAGCAGTGAAGGGGGTAGCGTCACTGAAGCTTTCTTT. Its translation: CASSEGGSVTEAFF.

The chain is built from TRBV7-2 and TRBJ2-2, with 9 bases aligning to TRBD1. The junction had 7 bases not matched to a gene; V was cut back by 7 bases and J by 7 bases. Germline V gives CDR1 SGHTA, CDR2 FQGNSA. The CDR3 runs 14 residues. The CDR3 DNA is TGTGCCAGCACACAGGGGGCTGAAGGCGGGGAGCTGTTTTTT. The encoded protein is CASTQGAEGGELFF.

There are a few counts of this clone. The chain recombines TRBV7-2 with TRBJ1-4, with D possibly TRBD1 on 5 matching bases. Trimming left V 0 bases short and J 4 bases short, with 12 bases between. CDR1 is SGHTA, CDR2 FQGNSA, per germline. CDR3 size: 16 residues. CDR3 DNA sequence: TGTGCCAGCAGCTTAGCGGAGGGGCTGATTAATGAAAAACTGTTTTTT. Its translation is CASSLAEGLINEKLFF.

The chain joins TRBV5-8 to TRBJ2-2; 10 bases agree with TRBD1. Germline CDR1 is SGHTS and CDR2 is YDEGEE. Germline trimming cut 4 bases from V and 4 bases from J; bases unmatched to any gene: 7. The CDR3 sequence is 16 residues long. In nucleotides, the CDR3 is TGTGCCAGCAGCCTGACAGGGGGCGCTTCCACCGGGGAGCTGTTTTTT. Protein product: CASSLTGGASTGELFF.

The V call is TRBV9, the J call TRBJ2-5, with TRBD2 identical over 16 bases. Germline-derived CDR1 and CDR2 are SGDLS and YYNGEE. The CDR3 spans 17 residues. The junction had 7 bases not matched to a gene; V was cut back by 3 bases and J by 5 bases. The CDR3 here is CASSAGTSGGAGETQYF. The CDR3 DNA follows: TGTGCCAGCAGCGCCGGGACTAGCGGGGGGGCAGGGGAGACCCAGTACTTC.

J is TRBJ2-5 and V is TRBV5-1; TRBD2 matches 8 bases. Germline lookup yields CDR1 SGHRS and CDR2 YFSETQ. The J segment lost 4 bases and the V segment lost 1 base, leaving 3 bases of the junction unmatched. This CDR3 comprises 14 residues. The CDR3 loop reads CASSLSGGRETQYF. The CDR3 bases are TGCGCCAGCAGCTTGTCGGGGGGGCGAGAGACCCAGTACTTC.